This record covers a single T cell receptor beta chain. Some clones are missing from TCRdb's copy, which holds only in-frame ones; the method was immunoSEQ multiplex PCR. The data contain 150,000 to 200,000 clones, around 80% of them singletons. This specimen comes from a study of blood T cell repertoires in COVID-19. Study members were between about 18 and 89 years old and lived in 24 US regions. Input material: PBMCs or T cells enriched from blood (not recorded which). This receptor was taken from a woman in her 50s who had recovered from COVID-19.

The CDR3 sequence: CASSLGGLNTEAFF. CDR3 in DNA: TGTGCCAGCAGCCTAGGGGGCTTGAACACTGAAGCTTTCTTT. The chain is built from TRBV7-2 and TRBJ1-1; TRBD1 aligns across 7 bases. Germline CDR1 SGHTA, CDR2 FQGNSA. V gave up 5 bases and J gave up 0 bases; unmatched junction bases: 3. The CDR3 is 14 amino acids. Drawing the rest from reference TRBV7-2 and TRBJ1-1, the complete variable domain is GAGVSQSPSNKVTEKGKDVELRCDPISGHTALYWYRQSLGQGLEFLIYFQGNSAPDKSGLPSDRFSAERTGGSVSTLTIQRTQQEDSAVYLCASSLGGLNTEAFFGQGTRLTVV.